The 30 T cell receptor beta chains below were found in one sample sequenced in a study of spatial heterogeneity in lung cancer. One entry per CDR3 protein results from TCRdb running MiXCR on the 5' RACE reads. The sample includes more than 95,000 distinct CDR3 sequences, roughly an eighth of them seen just once. The time point denotes: blood at routine non-recurrence follow-up after resection. Without sorting, whole RNA was sequenced from tumor, nontumor lung or frozen PBMC. The material sequenced was PBMCs, taken at follow-up. The source of these receptors is a male donor with early-stage non-small cell lung cancer.

Only a few counts were recorded for this clonotype. The CDR3 here is CASSQTGPVGGYTF. CDR3 coding DNA: TGCGCCAGCAGCCAGACAGGGCCGGTTGGTGGCTACACCTTC. The gene calls are TRBV4-1 and TRBJ1-2; 7 nucleotides agree with TRBD1. V trimming: 3 bases; J trimming: 7 bases; junction bases outside the gene matches: 8. Germline V gene data show CDR1 as MGHRA and CDR2 as YSYEKL. The CDR3 spans 14 residues.

This clonotype was observed a few times. V is TRBV4-1 and J is TRBJ1-2, with a tentative D call TRBD1 (6 bases). Germline values: CDR1 MGHRA, CDR2 YSYEKL. V dropped 2 bases and J dropped 6 bases, with 19 bases sitting between them. The CDR3 contains 16 residues. This chain's CDR3 is CASSQPLGAVVNGYTF. CDR3 sequence (DNA): TGCGCCAGCAGCCAACCGCTGGGGGCGGTGGTGAATGGCTACACCTTC.

This clonotype has a count of ten or more. Written as DNA, the CDR3 is TGTGCCAGCAGCTTAGACGGAGGCTCTGGAAACACCATATATTTT. Protein sequence: CASSLDGGSGNTIYF. The chain has TRBV7-3 and TRBJ1-3, with no clear D. The CDR3 totals 15 residues. Trimming removed 2 bases from V and 0 bases from J, with 8 bases in between. The germline V gene has CDR1 SGHTA and CDR2 FQGTGA.

In this sample, this clonotype turned up many times. The chain recombines TRBV6-2 or TRBV6-3 with TRBJ2-5; 8 positions match TRBD1. Looked up from germline, CDR1 is MNHEY and CDR2 is SVGEGT. The CDR3 sequence is 15 residues long. With V trimmed by 4 bases and J by 3 bases, 7 bases remained unmatched. The CDR3 sequence is CASSLLLTGEETQYF. Here the CDR3 DNA reads TGTGCCAGCAGTTTACTCCTGACAGGGGAAGAGACCCAGTACTTC.

This chain joins TRBV29-1 and TRBJ1-1; D gene unclear. The CDR3 totals 14 residues. V dropped 4 bases and J dropped 0 bases, with 12 bases sitting between them. Germline assignment: CDR1 SQVTM and CDR2 ANQGSEA. The CDR3 region has the DNA TGCAGCGTTGGGTCACGGATCATGAACACTGAAGCTTTCTTT. Its protein product is CSVGSRIMNTEAFF. Full variable domain (remainder filled in from reference TRBV29-1 and TRBJ1-1): SAVISQKPSRDICQRGTSLTIQCQVDSQVTMMFWYRQQPGQSLTLIATANQGSEATYESGFVIDKFPISRPNLTFSTLTVSNMSPEDSSIYLCSVGSRIMNTEAFFGQGTRLTVV.

This clonotype was picked up a small number of times. This rearrangement joins TRBV18 to TRBJ2-7, with D unclear. Trimming removed 6 bases at V and 6 bases at J, with 15 bases between. Germline V gives CDR1 KGHSH, CDR2 LQKENI. The CDR3 has 13 residues. CDR3 amino acids: CASSPSPTREQYF. The CDR3 DNA reads TGTGCCAGCTCCCCCTCACCCACCCGCGAGCAGTACTTC. Combining the CDR3 with reference TRBV18 and TRBJ2-7 gives the whole variable domain NAGVMQNPRHLVRRRGQEARLRCSPMKGHSHVYWYRQLPEEGLKFMVYLQKENIIDESGMPKERFSAEFPKEGPSILRIQQVVRGDSAAYFCASSPSPTREQYFGPGTRLTVT.

This clonotype was observed many times. The chain uses TRBV20-1 and TRBJ1-5; unclear D gene. V dropped 1 base and J dropped 0 bases, with 7 bases sitting between them. CDR1 is DFQATT and CDR2 is SNEGSKA in the germline V gene (reference sequence). The CDR3 is 14 amino acids. The CDR3 DNA is TGCAGTGCTAGAGTACCCTCTAGCAATCAGCCCCAGCATTTT. Protein: CSARVPSSNQPQHF.

This clonotype appeared a few times. The chain is built from TRBV20-1 and TRBJ2-5, with 7 bases that match TRBD2. V lost 3 bases and J lost 7; bases outside the gene matches: 8. This CDR3 contains 13 residues. Germline V gives CDR1 DFQATT, CDR2 SNEGSKA (reference sequence). CDR3 DNA sequence: TGCAGTGCTAGCGACCCCCCTAGCGGGACCCAGTACTTC. Translated, it gives CSASDPPSGTQYF.

This chain uses TRBV20-1 with TRBJ2-1; 14 bases are shared with TRBD2. Germline V gene data show CDR1 as DFQATT and CDR2 as SNEGSKA (reference sequence). The CDR3 consists of 16 residues. With 1 base clipped from V and 9 bases from J, the junction kept 8 bases outside the gene matches. The CDR3 spells CSARGLTSGGASEQFF. The CDR3 coding sequence is TGCAGTGCTAGAGGCTTGACTAGCGGGGGGGCCAGTGAGCAGTTCTTC.

The V call is TRBV12-3 or TRBV12-4, the J call TRBJ1-4; weak D call: TRBD1 (5 bases). The CDR3 extends over 14 amino acids. With 6 bases removed from V and 3 bases from J, the gap between germline ends came to 11 bases. In DNA form, the CDR3 reads TGTGCCAGCAGGTCGCCGGGGCCTAATGAAAAACTGTTTTTT. Protein product: CASRSPGPNEKLFF.

The chain joins TRBV29-1 to TRBJ2-1; D remains ambiguous. Germline CDR1 SQVTM, CDR2 ANQGSEA. The ends were cut back, 4 bases at V and 4 bases at J, with 5 bases in the middle. The CDR3 has 11 residues. The CDR3 region has the DNA TGCAGCGTTGTAGTTTACAATGAGCAGTTCTTC. Translation gives CSVVVYNEQFF.

This clonotype has ten or more counts. The rearrangement uses TRBV5-1 and TRBJ2-3, with D maybe TRBD1 (5 bases). In germline, CDR1 is SGHRS, CDR2 YFSETQ. This CDR3 has 16 residues. Trimming took off 3 bases at V and 2 bases at J, with 16 bases between the two ends. Written as DNA, the CDR3 is TGCGCCAGCAGCTCAATGATAGGGGCTGACACAGATACGCAGTATTTT. Protein sequence: CASSSMIGADTDTQYF.

This clonotype was seen at least ten times. The chain joins TRBV28 to TRBJ1-4, with 7 bases matching TRBD1. Germline values: CDR1 MDHEN, CDR2 SYDVKM. The CDR3 is 15 amino acids. J lost 2 bases, V lost 8 bases, and 8 bases had no gene match. CDR3 nucleotide sequence: TGTGCCAGCGGAACCCAGGGGGTCACTAATGAAAAACTGTTTTTT. Translation: CASGTQGVTNEKLFF.

This clonotype was detected only a few times. The rearrangement uses TRBV10-3 and TRBJ2-3, with unresolved D. Germline CDR1 and CDR2: ENHRY and SYGVKD. The V and J ends lost 3 bases and 0 bases respectively, with 7 bases between them. The CDR3 is 14 amino acids. CDR3 sequence (DNA): TGTGCCATCAGTGACCGTATTAGCACAGATACGCAGTATTTT. Translated, it gives CAISDRISTDTQYF.

V gene TRBV2 combines with J gene TRBJ1-5; TRBD1 is a possible D gene (5 bases). V lost 7 bases and J 8 bases, leaving 18 bases between the germline ends. Germline CDR1 is SNHLY and CDR2 is FYNNEI. The CDR3 contains 14 residues. In DNA, the CDR3 is TGTGCCAGCATGACCACGGAGGGGTTAAAGCCCCAGCATTTT. It translates to CASMTTEGLKPQHF.

This clonotype has just one count. J is TRBJ2-2 and V is TRBV4-3; perhaps D is TRBD1 or TRBD2 (5 bases each). The germline V gene encodes CDR1 LGHNA and CDR2 YSLEER. V lost 3 bases to trimming and J lost 7 bases, with 9 bases between them. This CDR3 contains 13 residues. The CDR3 here is CASSQGTGGELFF. CDR3 in DNA: TGCGCCAGCAGCCAGGGGACGGGCGGGGAGCTGTTTTTT.

In this sample, this clonotype turned up a few times. This sequence joins TRBV3-1 and TRBJ1-1; 8 positions match TRBD1. J gave up 0 bases and V 4 bases, and 10 bases lay outside the gene matches. The CDR3 consists of 17 residues. Germline CDR1 and CDR2: LGHDT and YNNKEL (reference sequence). The CDR3 DNA is TGTGCCAGCAGCCGGACAGGGACAATCGACATGAACACTGAAGCTTTCTTT. It translates to CASSRTGTIDMNTEAFF.

The rearrangement uses TRBV27 and TRBJ1-1, with TRBD1 identical over 8 bases. J gave up 6 bases and V 5 bases, and 5 bases lay outside the gene matches. CDR3 length: 13 residues. Germline CDR1 MNHEY, CDR2 SMNVEV (reference sequence). CDR3 in DNA: TGTGCCAGCAGTCGACCGACAGGGGCTGAAGCTTTCTTT. Translated, it gives CASSRPTGAEAFF.

This clonotype was seen only a few times. CDR3 in DNA: TGTGCCAGCAGTCTGGACAGGGCCGGTCAGCCCCAGCATTTT. It translates to CASSLDRAGQPQHF. The rearrangement links TRBV28 to TRBJ1-5, with TRBD1 matching over 8 bases. The V gene end was trimmed by 5 bases and the J gene end by 6 bases; junction bases not matched to a gene: 6. This CDR3 spans 14 amino acids. Germline V gene data show CDR1 as MDHEN and CDR2 as SYDVKM. Together with reference TRBV28 and TRBJ1-5, the CDR3 gives the full variable domain: DVKVTQSSRYLVKRTGEKVFLECVQDMDHENMFWYRQDPGLGLRLIYFSYDVKMKEKGDIPEGYSVSREKKERFSLILESASTNQTSMYLCASSLDRAGQPQHFGDGTRLSIL.

The chain uses TRBV6-6 and TRBJ1-4; D is unresolved. This CDR3 contains 14 residues. Per the germline V gene, CDR1 is MNHNY and CDR2 is SVGAGI (reference sequence). The ends were cut back, 8 bases at V and 7 bases at J, with 17 bases in the middle. In DNA, the CDR3 is TGTGCCAGCGTGGCCAGCGGAACAGCTGAAAAACTGTTTTTT. It yields the protein CASVASGTAEKLFF.

The rearrangement uses TRBV20-1 and TRBJ2-2; D possibly corresponds to TRBD1 (6 bases). The V end was cut by 3 bases, the J end by 5 bases, with 19 bases between. Germline V gives CDR1 DFQATT, CDR2 SNEGSKA (reference sequence). The CDR3 is 16 residues long. The CDR3 sequence: CSASLRQQRGTGELFF. CDR3 DNA sequence: TGCAGTGCTAGTCTAAGGCAACAGAGGGGGACCGGGGAGCTGTTTTTT.

This clonotype was counted a few times. For the CDR3, the DNA is TGCAGTGCTAGTATAGAAACAGGGGGGTATGGCTACACCTTC. This sequence encodes CSASIETGGYGYTF. The chain uses TRBV20-1 and TRBJ1-2, with 8 nucleotides matching TRBD1. With 3 bases clipped from V and 5 bases from J, the junction kept 8 bases outside the gene matches. The CDR3 consists of 14 residues. CDR1 is DFQATT and CDR2 is SNEGSKA in the germline V gene (reference sequence).

In its sample, this clonotype was seen a few times. This rearrangement joins TRBV6-5 to TRBJ2-7; TRBD1 agrees at 8 bases. This CDR3 spans 16 amino acids. Trimming removed 10 bases from V and 0 bases from J; junction bases left unmatched: 14. Germline lookup yields CDR1 MNHEY and CDR2 SVGAGI. DNA for the CDR3: TGTGCCACCCAGGGGGCCCGGGGCCCGCGCTCCTACGAGCAGTACTTC. The encoded protein is CATQGARGPRSYEQYF.

In this sample, this clonotype turned up a few times. V is TRBV6-2 or TRBV6-3 and J is TRBJ1-2; D is undetermined. CDR3 length: 13 residues. Germline CDR1 and CDR2: MNHEY and SVGEGT. The germline V and J ends were trimmed by 7 bases and 1 base, with 10 bases remaining between them. The CDR3 sequence is CASKEEYNYGYTF. The CDR3 DNA reads TGTGCCAGCAAGGAGGAATATAACTATGGCTACACCTTC.

This clonotype was counted only a few times. V is TRBV20-1 and J is TRBJ1-4; D remains ambiguous. The germline V gene encodes CDR1 DFQATT and CDR2 SNEGSKA (reference sequence). Between the trimmed V and J ends, which lost 3 bases and 9 bases, there was a span of 14 bases. This CDR3 has 13 residues. CDR3 residues: CSASRQAEQKLFF. CDR3 DNA: TGCAGTGCTAGTCGGCAGGCTGAGCAAAAACTGTTTTTT.

The genes are TRBV7-2 and TRBJ2-2, with unresolved D. Germline lookup yields CDR1 SGHTA and CDR2 FQGNSA. This CDR3 has 15 residues. Deletions cut 5 bases from V and 1 base from J, with 11 bases between. The CDR3 region has the DNA TGTGCCAGCAGCCGCATCGGCAGGAACACCGGGGAGCTGTTTTTT. Protein: CASSRIGRNTGELFF.

This clonotype showed up many times. Written as DNA, the CDR3 is TGTGCCAGCAGGAGGGCCGTAGGTTCACCCCTCCACTTT. Translated, it gives CASRRAVGSPLHF. The chain is built from TRBV6-5 and TRBJ1-6; no firm D call. The CDR3 is 13 residues long. The germline V gene encodes CDR1 MNHEY and CDR2 SVGAGI. V was shortened by 6 bases and J by 9 bases, with 12 bases between the two germline ends.

This chain connects TRBV12-3 or TRBV12-4 to TRBJ1-4; D is unclear. The V end was cut by 5 bases, the J end by 5 bases, with 15 bases between. CDR3 length: 15 residues. CDR3 coding DNA: TGTGCCAGCAGTGGCTCCTTTAGTGGAAATGAAAAACTGTTTTTT. It codes for CASSGSFSGNEKLFF.

This chain connects TRBV3-1 to TRBJ2-1, with TRBD1 identical over 7 bases. This CDR3 has 14 amino acids. CDR1 and CDR2 from the germline V gene are LGHDT and YNNKEL (reference sequence). Germline trimming cut 1 base from V and 7 bases from J; bases unmatched to any gene: 4. The CDR3 DNA reads TGTGCCAGCAGCCAAGGCCAGGGGGTAAATGAGCAGTTCTTC. Its protein product is CASSQGQGVNEQFF.

This clonotype was counted between two and nine times. This chain links TRBV11-3 with TRBJ2-7; TRBD2 might be the D (6 bases). Per germline, CDR1 SGHNT and CDR2 YENEEA. Trimming shortened V by 4 bases and J by 7 bases, and 17 bases separated the two germline ends. The CDR3 runs 14 residues. CDR3 nucleotides: TGTGCCAGCAGCTCGACGCGGGGTTTTCGAGAGCAGTACTTC. It is translated as CASSSTRGFREQYF.